This T cell receptor beta chain stems from a study of Ad26.COV2.S vaccination and SARS-CoV-2 variants. Across the whole study: As a participant in COV1001, the donor was in the Ad26.COV2.S trial arm. Ad26.COV2.S was injected intramuscularly once or twice, 56 days apart. Findings and caveats of the study: Spike-specific TCR breadth in vaccine recipients exceeded that seen in placebo recipients. Non-spike TCR breadth was similar in vaccine and placebo recipients.

Treatment defined: approximately 18 received Ad26.COV2.S at low or high dose, single or two shots; 5 received placebo; per-sample allocation not given. The samples were gathered on day 63 after the first injection of vaccine or placebo. CDR1 SGHTA and CDR2 FQGNSA come from the germline V gene. CDR3 length equals 15 residues. The J segment lost 7 bases and the V segment lost 1 base, leaving 3 bases of the junction unmatched. Sequencing used immunoSEQ multiplex PCR; TCRdb keeps in-frame clones, though not all of them. The sample yields hundreds of thousands of clones, more than 80% seen once. Remarks on this clone: The target antigen is unknown.

Sequencing used peripheral blood, obtained in a trial of Ad26.COV2.S vaccine versus placebo. The clonotype originates from a person between 18 and 60 years old who received the Ad26.COV2.S COVID-19 vaccine or a placebo. The rearrangement uses TRBV7-2 and TRBJ2-1, with 11 bases identical to TRBD2. DNA for the CDR3: TGTGCCAGCAGCTTAGTCATAGCGGGAGGGAATGAGCAGTTCTTC. This codes for CASSLVIAGGNEQFF.